This TCR beta chain emerged from a study of blood T cell repertoires in COVID-19. The CDR3 length is 14 residues. CDR1 is SGHKS, CDR2 YYEKEE, per germline (reference sequence). The V and J ends lost 0 bases and 2 bases respectively, with 9 bases between them. The repertoire was sequenced with immunoSEQ multiplex PCR; TCRdb's copy has only in-frame clones and lacks some. Of 200,000 to 250,000 clones listed, around 84% are singletons. This clone was seen only a few times. The sample taken for sequencing was peripheral blood. The rearrangement links TRBV5-5 to TRBJ2-7, with a tentative D call TRBD1 (6 bases). The receptor was isolated from a woman aged 60 to 75 who had recovered from COVID-19. The CDR3 loop is CASSLDGGAYEQYF. CDR3 DNA: TGTGCCAGCAGCTTGGATGGGGGCGCCTACGAGCAGTACTTC.